These 17 T cell receptor beta chains originate from one sample sequenced in a study of identical twins. TCRdb reprocessed the 5' RACE reads with MiXCR, giving one entry per CDR3 protein. The sample has approximately 500,000 distinct CDR3 sequences, around 24% seen once. The data also belong to a second study, concerning T cells expressing NK-cell markers.

The sample consisted of CD4+ T cells sorted from blood. The receptors here all came from a woman aged 18-29 years in good health.

The rearrangement links TRBV7-9 to TRBJ1-1, with unresolved D. The germline gives CDR1 SEHNR, CDR2 FQNEAQ (reference sequence). This CDR3 has 12 residues. The V end lost 3 bases, the J end lost 2 bases, and 4 bases lay between the germline ends. Here the CDR3 reads CASSLINTEAFF. The CDR3 region has the DNA TGTGCCAGCAGCTTGATAAACACTGAAGCTTTCTTT.

This clonotype has only a few counts. The J gene is TRBJ1-2, the V gene TRBV6-1, with 9 positions matching TRBD1. The germline gives CDR1 MNHNS, CDR2 SASEGT. The CDR3 has 13 residues. The J segment lost 7 bases and the V segment lost 6 bases, leaving 6 bases of the junction unmatched. Here the CDR3 DNA reads TGTGCCAGCAGCACTACAGGGGGCGCTGGCTACACCTTC. It yields the protein CASSTTGGAGYTF.

The rearrangement joins TRBV5-1 to TRBJ2-7; maybe TRBD2 (6 bases). The CDR3 has 12 amino acids. The V end was cut by 5 bases, the J end by 3 bases, with 9 bases between. Germline CDR1 SGHRS, CDR2 YFSETQ. DNA for the CDR3: TGCGCCAGCAGTAAGGGACTCTACGAGCAGTACTTC. Its protein product is CASSKGLYEQYF.

V is TRBV2 and J is TRBJ1-2, with TRBD1 identical over 9 bases. This CDR3 is built from 13 residues. V lost 9 bases and J lost 3; bases outside the gene matches: 5. CDR1 and CDR2 (germline): SNHLY, FYNNEI. This chain's CDR3 is CASRTGVDYGYTF. The CDR3 region has the DNA TGTGCCAGTAGGACAGGGGTCGACTATGGCTACACCTTC. Complete variable domain (other parts from reference TRBV2 and TRBJ1-2): EPEVTQTPSHQVTQMGQEVILRCVPISNHLYFYWYRQILGQKVEFLVSFYNNEISEKSEIFDDQFSVERPDGSNFTLKIRSTKLEDSAMYFCASRTGVDYGYTFGSGTRLTVV.

The chain uses TRBV18 and TRBJ2-1, with 7 bases aligning to TRBD2. The CDR3 is made up of 13 amino acids. V shed 3 bases, J shed 7 bases, and the junction held 3 bases outside the gene matches. CDR1 is KGHSH, CDR2 LQKENI, per germline. The CDR3 reads CASSPGLGNEQFF. CDR3 DNA sequence: TGTGCCAGCTCACCTGGACTAGGGAATGAGCAGTTCTTC. Based on the CDR3 plus reference TRBV18 and TRBJ2-1, the full variable domain is NAGVMQNPRHLVRRRGQEARLRCSPMKGHSHVYWYRQLPEEGLKFMVYLQKENIIDESGMPKERFSAEFPKEGPSILRIQQVVRGDSAAYFCASSPGLGNEQFFGPGTRLTVL.

The gene calls are TRBV6-2 or TRBV6-3 and TRBJ2-7, with D possibly being TRBD2 (6 bases). The ends were cut back, 7 bases at V and 2 bases at J, with 18 bases in the middle. Per germline, CDR1 MNHEY and CDR2 SVGEGT. The CDR3 has 15 residues. CDR3: CASTNPRSGPYEQYF. The CDR3, as DNA: TGTGCCAGCACAAACCCCCGTAGCGGACCCTACGAGCAGTACTTC.

The chain recombines TRBV6-2 or TRBV6-3 with TRBJ2-6; D uncertain. This CDR3 comprises 16 residues. The V and J ends lost 1 base and 0 bases respectively, with 7 bases between them. Germline values: CDR1 MNHEY, CDR2 SVGEGT. The CDR3 region has the DNA TGTGCCAGCAGTTACTTCAGAATCTCTGGGGCCAACGTCCTGACTTTC. Translation gives CASSYFRISGANVLTF.

This chain joins TRBV14 and TRBJ2-3; D is uncertain. Germline V CDR1 and CDR2: SGHDN, FVKESK. The CDR3 contains 13 residues. The V and J ends lost 4 bases and 4 bases respectively, with 9 bases between them. DNA for the CDR3: TGTGCCAGCAGCCCTTCCGTCTCAGATACGCAGTATTTT. As protein: CASSPSVSDTQYF.

This clonotype has just a few counts. The chain uses TRBV12-3 or TRBV12-4 and TRBJ2-1; 7 bases align to TRBD2. Germline trimming cut 6 bases from V and 3 bases from J; bases unmatched to any gene: 5. The CDR3 has 14 residues. As DNA, the CDR3 is TGTGCCAGCAGGGGAGGCGGGGGCTACAATGAGCAGTTCTTC. This gives the protein CASRGGGGYNEQFF.

This clonotype was seen just once. The chain uses TRBV12-3 or TRBV12-4 and TRBJ2-7, with D perhaps matching TRBD1 or TRBD2 (5 bases each). The CDR3 has 12 amino acids. The V and J ends lost 5 bases and 6 bases respectively, with 11 bases between them. CDR3 amino acids: CASSPQGAEQYF. CDR3 coding DNA: TGTGCCAGCAGTCCCCAGGGAGCCGAGCAGTACTTC.

This rearrangement joins TRBV6-1 to TRBJ2-5; perhaps D is TRBD1 or TRBD2 (5 bases each). V shed 6 bases and J shed 5 bases, with 22 bases lying between them. CDR3 size: 16 residues. The germline CDR1 and CDR2 sequences are MNHNS and SASEGT. This CDR3 is CASSPSVQGRGETQYF. CDR3 nucleotides: TGTGCCAGCAGCCCCTCGGTGCAGGGACGAGGGGAGACCCAGTACTTC.

The chain employs TRBV7-9 and TRBJ2-1, with TRBD2 matching 9 bases. The CDR3 runs 15 residues. The V gene's germline CDR1 is SEHNR and CDR2 FQNEAQ (reference sequence). The ends lost 7 bases at V and 6 bases at J; junction bases unmatched: 10. The CDR3 coding sequence is TGTGCCAGCAACTCTCTTAGCGGGAGAGCCAATGAGCAGTTCTTC. Translated: CASNSLSGRANEQFF.

This clonotype has at least ten counts. The chain uses TRBV7-9 and TRBJ2-7; TRBD2 matches 9 bases. The CDR3 contains 15 residues. CDR1 is SEHNR and CDR2 is FQNEAQ in the germline V gene (reference sequence). The V and J ends lost 0 bases and 4 bases, in that order; junction bases with no gene match: 4. The DNA for the CDR3 is TGTGCCAGCAGCTTAGCCATGACTAGCGGTTACGAGCAGTACTTC. This codes for CASSLAMTSGYEQYF.

This clonotype appeared a few times. The chain recombines TRBV18 with TRBJ2-3; D ambiguous. CDR1 and CDR2 from the germline V gene are KGHSH and LQKENI. This CDR3 has 14 residues. Between the trimmed V and J ends, which lost 1 base and 2 bases, there was a span of 7 bases. The CDR3 DNA reads TGTGCCAGCTCACCACTGGATTCCACAGATACGCAGTATTTT. Protein product: CASSPLDSTDTQYF.

The chain employs TRBV2 and TRBJ1-5, with D tentatively TRBD1 (5 bases). Germline CDR1 SNHLY, CDR2 FYNNEI. The CDR3 is 17 residues long. CDR3 coding DNA: TGTACCTTCAGTTTAAAGGTGTTGGGAGGGGTTGGTCAGCCCCAGCATTTT. This sequence encodes CTFSLKVLGGVGQPQHF.

The chain is built from TRBV10-3 and TRBJ1-2; 8 nucleotides align to TRBD1. V was clipped by 6 bases and J by 2 bases; unmatched bases: 5. The CDR3 sequence is 14 residues long. Germline CDR1 is ENHRY and CDR2 is SYGVKD. This chain's CDR3 is CAISTGQENYGYTF. For the CDR3, the DNA is TGTGCCATCAGCACGGGACAGGAGAACTATGGCTACACCTTC.

This clonotype has a handful of counts. The V and J genes are TRBV12-3 or TRBV12-4 and TRBJ2-1, with TRBD2 matching over 14 bases. V dropped 3 bases and J dropped 8; count of bases not matched to a gene: 3. The CDR3 contains 15 residues. CDR3 DNA: TGTGCCAGCAGTTTTGGGGGACTAGCGGGAGATGAGCAGTTCTTC. Its protein is CASSFGGLAGDEQFF.